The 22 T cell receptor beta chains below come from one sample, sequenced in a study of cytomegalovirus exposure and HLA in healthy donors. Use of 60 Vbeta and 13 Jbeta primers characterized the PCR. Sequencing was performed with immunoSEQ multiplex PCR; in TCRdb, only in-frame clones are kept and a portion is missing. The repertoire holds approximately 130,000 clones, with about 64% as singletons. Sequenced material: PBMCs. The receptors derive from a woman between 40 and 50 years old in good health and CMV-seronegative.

The CDR3 sequence is CASSFPRDTQYF. In DNA, the CDR3 is TGTGCCAGCAGCTTCCCTCGGGATACGCAGTATTTT. The chain recombines TRBV9 with TRBJ2-3; D is unclear. CDR1 SGDLS and CDR2 YYNGEE come from the germline V gene. Trimming stripped 4 bases from V and 6 bases from J, with 9 bases between. The CDR3 contains 12 residues.

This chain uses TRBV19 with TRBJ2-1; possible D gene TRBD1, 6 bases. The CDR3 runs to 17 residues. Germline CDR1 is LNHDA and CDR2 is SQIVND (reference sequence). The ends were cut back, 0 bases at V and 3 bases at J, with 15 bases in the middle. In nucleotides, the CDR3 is TGTGCCAGTAGTATAGATCAAGGGGGAATGCTCTACAATGAGCAGTTCTTC. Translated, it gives CASSIDQGGMLYNEQFF.

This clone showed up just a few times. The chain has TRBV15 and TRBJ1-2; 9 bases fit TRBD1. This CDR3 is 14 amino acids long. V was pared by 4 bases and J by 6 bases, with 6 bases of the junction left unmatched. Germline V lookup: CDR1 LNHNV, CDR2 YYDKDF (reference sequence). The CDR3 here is CATSIGQGMDGYTF. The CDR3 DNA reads TGTGCCACCAGCATAGGACAGGGGATGGATGGCTACACCTTC. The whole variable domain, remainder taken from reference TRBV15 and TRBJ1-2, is DAMVIQNPRYQVTQFGKPVTLSCSQTLNHNVMYWYQQKSSQAPKLLFHYYDKDFNNEADTPDNFQSRRPNTSFCFLDIRSPGLGDTAMYLCATSIGQGMDGYTFGSGTRLTVV.

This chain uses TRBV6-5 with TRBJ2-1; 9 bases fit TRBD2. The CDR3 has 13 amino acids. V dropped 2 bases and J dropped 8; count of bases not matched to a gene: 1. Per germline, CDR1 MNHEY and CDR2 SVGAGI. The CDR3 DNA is TGTGCCAGCAGTTACCGGACTAGCGATGAGCAGTTCTTC. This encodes CASSYRTSDEQFF.

CDR3 in DNA: TGCGCCAGCAGCCAGGGAGCGGGGGGGCGAGCAGATACGCAGTATTTT. It codes for CASSQGAGGRADTQYF. The chain joins TRBV4-3 to TRBJ2-3, with 10 nucleotides matching TRBD2. Per germline, CDR1 LGHNA and CDR2 YSLEER. The length of the CDR3 is 16 residues. J gave up 4 bases and V 3 bases, and 7 bases lay outside the gene matches.

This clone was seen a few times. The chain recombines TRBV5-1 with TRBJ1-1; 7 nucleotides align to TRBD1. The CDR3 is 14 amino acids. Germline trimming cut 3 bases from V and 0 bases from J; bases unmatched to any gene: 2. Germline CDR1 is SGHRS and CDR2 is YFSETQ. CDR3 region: CASSWGQMNTEAFF. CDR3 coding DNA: TGCGCCAGCAGCTGGGGACAGATGAACACTGAAGCTTTCTTT. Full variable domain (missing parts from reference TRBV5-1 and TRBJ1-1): KAGVTQTPRYLIKTRGQQVTLSCSPISGHRSVSWYQQTPGQGLQFLFEYFSETQRNKGNFPGRFSGRQFSNSRSEMNVSTLELGDSALYLCASSWGQMNTEAFFGQGTRLTVV.

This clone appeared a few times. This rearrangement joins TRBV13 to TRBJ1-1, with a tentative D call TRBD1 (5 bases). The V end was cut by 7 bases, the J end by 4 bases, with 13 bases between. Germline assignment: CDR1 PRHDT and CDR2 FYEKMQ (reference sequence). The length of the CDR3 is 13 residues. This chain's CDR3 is CASILGGSTEAFF. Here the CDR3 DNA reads TGTGCCAGCATCCTGGGGGGGAGCACTGAAGCTTTCTTT.

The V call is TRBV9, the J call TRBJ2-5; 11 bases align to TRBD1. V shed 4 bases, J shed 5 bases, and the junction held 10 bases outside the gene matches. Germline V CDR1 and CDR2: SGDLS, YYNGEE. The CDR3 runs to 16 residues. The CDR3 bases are TGTGCCAGCAGCTTCTCGGGACAGGGGGGAATTGAGACCCAGTACTTC. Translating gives CASSFSGQGGIETQYF.

CDR3 sequence (DNA): TGTGCCATCAATGGGGCCATTAATGAAAAACTGTTTTTT. Protein: CAINGAINEKLFF. This sequence joins TRBV10-3 and TRBJ1-4; possibly TRBD1 for D (5 bases). The CDR3 has 13 residues. V lost 7 bases, J lost 4 bases, and 10 bases lay in between. Germline V CDR1 and CDR2: ENHRY, SYGVKD.

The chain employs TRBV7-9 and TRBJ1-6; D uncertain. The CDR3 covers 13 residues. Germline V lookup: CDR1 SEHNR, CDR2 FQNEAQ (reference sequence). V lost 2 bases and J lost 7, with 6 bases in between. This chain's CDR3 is CASSLTGNSPLHF. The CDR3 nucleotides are TGTGCCAGCAGCTTAACGGGAAATTCACCCCTCCACTTT.

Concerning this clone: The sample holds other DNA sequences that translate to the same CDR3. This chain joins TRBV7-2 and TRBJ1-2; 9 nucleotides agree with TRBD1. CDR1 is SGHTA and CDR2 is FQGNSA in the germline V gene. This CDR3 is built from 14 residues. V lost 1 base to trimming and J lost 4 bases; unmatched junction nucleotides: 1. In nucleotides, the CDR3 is TGTGCCAGCAGCTTAGGACAGGGGGTCTATGGCTACACCTTC. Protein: CASSLGQGVYGYTF.

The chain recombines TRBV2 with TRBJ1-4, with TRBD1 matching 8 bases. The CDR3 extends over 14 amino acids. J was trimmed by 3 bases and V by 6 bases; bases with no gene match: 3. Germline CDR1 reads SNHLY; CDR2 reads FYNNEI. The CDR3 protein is CASRGQVANEKLFF. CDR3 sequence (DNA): TGTGCCAGCAGGGGACAGGTGGCTAATGAAAAACTGTTTTTT.

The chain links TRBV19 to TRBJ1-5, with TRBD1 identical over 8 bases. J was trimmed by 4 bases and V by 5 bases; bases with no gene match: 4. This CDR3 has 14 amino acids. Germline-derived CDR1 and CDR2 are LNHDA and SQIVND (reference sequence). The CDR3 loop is CASSQDRANQPQHF. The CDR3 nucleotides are TGTGCCAGTAGTCAGGACAGGGCAAATCAGCCCCAGCATTTT.

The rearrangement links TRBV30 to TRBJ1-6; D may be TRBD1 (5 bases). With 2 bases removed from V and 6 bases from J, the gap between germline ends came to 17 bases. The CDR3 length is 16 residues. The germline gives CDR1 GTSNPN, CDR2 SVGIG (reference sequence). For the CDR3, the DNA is TGTGCCTGGAGTAGGGGAACGTCGGCGATTAATTCACCCCTCCACTTT. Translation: CAWSRGTSAINSPLHF.

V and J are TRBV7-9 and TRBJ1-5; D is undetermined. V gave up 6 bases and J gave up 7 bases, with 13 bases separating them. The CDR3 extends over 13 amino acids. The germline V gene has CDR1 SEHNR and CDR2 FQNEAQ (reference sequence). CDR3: CASSLGSIQPQHF. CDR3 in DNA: TGTGCCAGCAGTCTGGGCAGTATACAGCCCCAGCATTTT.

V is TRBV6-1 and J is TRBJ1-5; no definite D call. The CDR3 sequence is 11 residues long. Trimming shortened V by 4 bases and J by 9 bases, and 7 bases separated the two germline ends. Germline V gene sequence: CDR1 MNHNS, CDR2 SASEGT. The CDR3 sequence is CASSGPVPQHF. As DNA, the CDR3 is TGTGCCAGCAGTGGGCCCGTGCCCCAGCATTTT.

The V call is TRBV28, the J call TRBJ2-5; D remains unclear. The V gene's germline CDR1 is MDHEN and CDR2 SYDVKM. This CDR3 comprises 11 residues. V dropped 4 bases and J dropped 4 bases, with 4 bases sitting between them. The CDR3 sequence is CASSSRETQYF. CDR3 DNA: TGTGCCAGCAGTTCCCGAGAGACCCAGTACTTC. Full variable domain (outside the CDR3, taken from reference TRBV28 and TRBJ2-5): DVKVTQSSRYLVKRTGEKVFLECVQDMDHENMFWYRQDPGLGLRLIYFSYDVKMKEKGDIPEGYSVSREKKERFSLILESASTNQTSMYLCASSSRETQYFGPGTRLLVL.

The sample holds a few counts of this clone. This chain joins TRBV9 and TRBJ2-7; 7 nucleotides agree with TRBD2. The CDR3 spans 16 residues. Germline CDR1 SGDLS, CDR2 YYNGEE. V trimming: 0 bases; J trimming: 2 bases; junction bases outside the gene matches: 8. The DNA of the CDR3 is TGTGCCAGCAGCGTAGGGGGGGGGAGCGTGGCCTACGAGCAGTACTTC. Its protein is CASSVGGGSVAYEQYF. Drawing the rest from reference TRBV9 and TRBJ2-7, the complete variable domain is DSGVTQTPKHLITATGQRVTLRCSPRSGDLSVYWYQQSLDQGLQFLIQYYNGEERAKGNILERFSAQQFPDLHSELNLSSLELGDSALYFCASSVGGGSVAYEQYFGPGTRLTVT.

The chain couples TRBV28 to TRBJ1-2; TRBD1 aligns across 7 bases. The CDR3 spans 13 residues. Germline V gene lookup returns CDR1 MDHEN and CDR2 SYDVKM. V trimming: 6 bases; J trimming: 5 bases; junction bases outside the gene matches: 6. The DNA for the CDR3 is TGTGCCAGCAGAGGACAGGCGGTTTATGGCTACACCTTC. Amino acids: CASRGQAVYGYTF.

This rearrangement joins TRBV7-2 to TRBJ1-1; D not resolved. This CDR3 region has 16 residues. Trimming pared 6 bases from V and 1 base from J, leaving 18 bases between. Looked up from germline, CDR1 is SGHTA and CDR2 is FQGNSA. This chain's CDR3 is CASRPGLLLPNTEAFF. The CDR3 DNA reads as TGTGCCAGCAGGCCAGGCTTACTCTTACCGAACACTGAAGCTTTCTTT.

The CDR3: CASSGYRGPYEQYF. CDR3 coding DNA: TGTGCCAGCAGTGGCTACAGGGGACCCTACGAGCAGTACTTC. The genes are TRBV27 and TRBJ2-7, with TRBD1 matching over 7 bases. The J segment lost 2 bases and the V segment lost 5 bases, leaving 6 bases of the junction unmatched. The CDR3 has 14 amino acids. Germline V gene lookup returns CDR1 MNHEY and CDR2 SMNVEV (reference sequence).

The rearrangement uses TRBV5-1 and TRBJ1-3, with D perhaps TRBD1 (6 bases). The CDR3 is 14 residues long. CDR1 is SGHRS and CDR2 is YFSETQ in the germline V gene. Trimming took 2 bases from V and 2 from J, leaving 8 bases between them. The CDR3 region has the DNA TGCGCCAGCAGCTTCGGGACACCTGGAAACACCATATATTTT. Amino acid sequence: CASSFGTPGNTIYF.